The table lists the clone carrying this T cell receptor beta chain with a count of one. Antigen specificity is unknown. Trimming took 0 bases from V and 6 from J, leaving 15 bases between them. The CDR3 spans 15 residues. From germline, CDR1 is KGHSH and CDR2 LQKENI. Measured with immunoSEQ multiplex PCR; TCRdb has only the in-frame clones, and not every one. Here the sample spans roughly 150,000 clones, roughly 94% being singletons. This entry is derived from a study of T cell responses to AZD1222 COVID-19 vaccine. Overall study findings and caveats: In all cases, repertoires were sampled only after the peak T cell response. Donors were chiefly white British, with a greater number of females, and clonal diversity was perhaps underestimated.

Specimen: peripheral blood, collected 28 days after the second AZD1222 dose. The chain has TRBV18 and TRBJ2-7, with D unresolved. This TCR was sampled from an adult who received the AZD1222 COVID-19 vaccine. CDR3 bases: TGTGCCAGCTCACCACCGTCCGGGTGGCCCCCCGAGCAGTACTTC. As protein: CASSPPSGWPPEQYF.